This entry features one T cell receptor beta chain sequence. Antigen specificity is unknown. The authors isolated at least 6.5 million PBMCs per sample. Combining a sample-barcoded 5' primer with a J-beta primer mix, a second PCR ran for roughly 7 to 11 cycles. Each single sample gave us at least 3 million CDR3-containing paired-end reads. One entry per CDR3 protein results from TCRdb running MiXCR on the 5' RACE reads. The sample shows about 770,000 distinct CDR3 sequences, around 43% of them seen only once. The data belong to a study of blood T cells in healthy people across ages. The CDR3 consists of 15 residues. Germline CDR1 is SEHNR and CDR2 is FQNEAQ (reference sequence). The V segment lost 4 bases and the J segment 7 bases; nucleotides outside the gene matches: 11. Study-wide points: Unsorted PBMC material precluded a definitive naive versus antigen-experienced comparison.

The specimen was blood. This chain joins TRBV7-9 and TRBJ2-7, with 9 bases that match TRBD1. The TCR originated in a man aged 55 to 70 in good health. Here the CDR3 DNA reads TGTGCCAGCAGCTCCGGGACAGGGATTTACAATGAGCAGTACTTC. This gives the protein CASSSGTGIYNEQYF. The variable domain in full, with the rest retrieved from reference TRBV7-9 and TRBJ2-7, is DTGVSQNPRHKITKRGQNVTFRCDPISEHNRLYWYRQTLGQGPEFLTYFQNEAQLEKSRLLSDRFSAERPKGSFSTLEIQRTEQGDSAMYLCASSSGTGIYNEQYFGPGTRLTVT.